What follows are 22 T cell receptor beta chains derived from one specimen sequenced in a study. Treg sorting used a CD4+CD25+CD127-/low gate. TCRdb reanalysed the 5' RACE reads using MiXCR and keeps one entry per CDR3 protein. The sample lists about 40,000 distinct CDR3 sequences, less than 25% occurring once. Sequencing was done on a sample of Tregs sorted from blood. The receptors here all came from a female donor with breast cancer.

This chain connects TRBV4-1 to TRBJ2-1, with 8 nucleotides matching TRBD2. In germline, CDR1 is MGHRA, CDR2 YSYEKL. V shed 1 base and J 8 bases; nucleotides not matched to a gene: 7. The CDR3 is made up of 15 amino acids. This chain's CDR3 is CASSQGRGGIYEQFF. CDR3 DNA sequence: TGCGCCAGCAGCCAAGGACGGGGGGGCATTTATGAGCAGTTCTTC.

In this sample, this clonotype turned up many times. The chain recombines TRBV6-2 or TRBV6-3 with TRBJ2-1; tentatively, D is TRBD1 (6 bases). Germline V gene data show CDR1 as MNHEY and CDR2 as SVGEGT. This CDR3 has 13 amino acids. Trimming shortened V by 2 bases and J by 10 bases, and 12 bases separated the two germline ends. The DNA for the CDR3 is TGTGCCAGCAGTTACGGGAACCAGGGGGAGCAGTTCTTC. Its protein product is CASSYGNQGEQFF.

Comments on this clonotype: A much larger clone is a single base away; this may be a read error. The chain recombines TRBV5-1 with TRBJ2-5, with TRBD2 matching over 7 bases. With V trimmed by 6 bases and J by 1 base, 6 bases remained unmatched. This CDR3 has 14 residues. Germline assignment: CDR1 SGHRS and CDR2 YFSETQ. This CDR3 reads CASNPGTTQETQYF. CDR3 in DNA: TGCGCCAGCAACCCCGGGACTACCCAAGAGACCCAGTACTTC.

This clonotype has just a few counts. V is TRBV5-1 and J is TRBJ2-7; 14 bases are a match to TRBD2. Trimming removed 4 bases from V and 3 bases from J; junction bases left unmatched: 6. This CDR3 has 16 amino acids. Germline CDR1 SGHRS, CDR2 YFSETQ. CDR3 protein: CASSTGTSGRDYEQYF. The CDR3 DNA reads as TGCGCCAGCAGCACCGGGACTAGCGGGAGAGACTACGAGCAGTACTTC.

This clonotype was detected only a few times. J is TRBJ2-1 and V is TRBV20-1, with 7 positions matching TRBD1. Germline V gives CDR1 DFQATT, CDR2 SNEGSKA (reference sequence). The CDR3 loop spans 14 amino acids. The junction had 8 bases not matched to a gene; V was cut back by 4 bases and J by 5 bases. The CDR3 nucleotides read TGCAGTGCTACGGCAGGGGGAGTCGACAATGAGCAGTTCTTC. It is translated as CSATAGGVDNEQFF.

The count of this clonotype is one. At one of its ends the junction is not consistent with the germline gene, which may arise from a read error. V usage is TRBV7-9 and J usage is TRBJ2-1; D is undetermined. The CDR3 covers 16 residues. Germline CDR1 is SEHNR and CDR2 is FQNEAQ (reference sequence). CDR3 region: CANSLGFLTFKNEQFF. In DNA, the CDR3 is TGTGCCAACAGCTTAGGTTTTCTGACGTTTAAGAATGAGCAGTTCTTC.

This clonotype was picked up a small number of times. The chain carries TRBV12-3 or TRBV12-4 and TRBJ2-7, with D possibly being TRBD1 or TRBD2 (5 bases each). This CDR3 has 13 residues. V lost 5 bases and J lost 2, with 10 bases in between. CDR3 in DNA: TGTGCCAGCAGTATCCGGGGACCCTACGAGCAGTACTTC. Protein: CASSIRGPYEQYF.

This clonotype was observed at least ten times. The chain has TRBV7-6 and TRBJ2-2; a possible D gene is TRBD1 (6 bases). The CDR3 is 18 amino acids. Germline V gene data show CDR1 as SGHVS and CDR2 as FNYEAQ. Between the trimmed V and J ends, which lost 0 bases and 2 bases, there was a span of 16 bases. The CDR3, as DNA: TGTGCCAGCAGCTTAGCGCTCCCCGGGACAAAAAACACCGGGGAGCTGTTTTTT. Amino acid sequence: CASSLALPGTKNTGELFF.

This clonotype was detected a few times. The J gene is TRBJ2-7, the V gene TRBV7-8; TRBD2 is a possible D gene (7 bases). In germline, CDR1 is SGHVS, CDR2 FQNEAQ. This CDR3 has 15 amino acids. Trimming took 5 bases from V and 4 from J, leaving 18 bases between them. DNA of the CDR3: TGTGCCAGCAGCCCCCTGGGGGCTAGCGGTTACGAGCAGTACTTC. Amino acid sequence: CASSPLGASGYEQYF. Variable domain in full (rest from reference TRBV7-8 and TRBJ2-7): GAGVSQSPRYKVAKRGQDVALRCDPISGHVSLFWYQQALGQGPEFLTYFQNEAQLDKSGLPSDRFFAERPEGSVSTLKIQRTQQEDSAVYLCASSPLGASGYEQYFGPGTRLTVT.

Worth noting for this clonotype: Compared with germline, one end of the junction differs, possibly owing to a read error. The genes are TRBV15 and TRBJ2-1; no definite D call. Germline CDR1 is LNHNV and CDR2 is YYDKDF (reference sequence). The CDR3 runs 16 residues. The CDR3 sequence: CATGRTDTLRYNEQFF. The CDR3 DNA is TGTGCCACCGGCAGAACTGACACTCTCCGATACAATGAGCAGTTCTTC.

V is TRBV12-3 or TRBV12-4 and J is TRBJ1-5; no definite D call. The CDR3 has 15 amino acids. The V end was cut by 0 bases, the J end by 2 bases, with 8 bases between. CDR3 sequence reads: CASSLAYGGNQPQHF. The CDR3 DNA is TGTGCCAGCAGTTTAGCGTACGGGGGCAATCAGCCCCAGCATTTT.

V usage is TRBV7-6 and J usage is TRBJ2-3, with D perhaps given as TRBD1 or TRBD2 (5 bases each). V gave up 2 bases and J gave up 6 bases, with 15 bases separating them. Germline V gene data show CDR1 as SGHVS and CDR2 as FNYEAQ. The CDR3 sequence is 15 residues long. The chain's CDR3 is CASSLWGDSGDTQYF. The CDR3 DNA reads TGTGCCAGCAGCTTATGGGGCGACTCGGGGGATACGCAGTATTTT.

This clonotype was counted ten times or more. The chain recombines TRBV27 with TRBJ2-7; TRBD1 matches 7 bases. This CDR3 region has 14 residues. J lost 3 bases, V lost 6 bases, and 8 bases had no gene match. Germline-derived CDR1 and CDR2 are MNHEY and SMNVEV (reference sequence). The CDR3 loop reads CASRYGDSVYEQYF. CDR3 DNA: TGTGCCAGCAGGTACGGGGACAGTGTCTACGAGCAGTACTTC.

The chain has TRBV5-1 and TRBJ2-7; possibly TRBD2 for D (5 bases). This CDR3 is built from 13 residues. CDR1 and CDR2 from the germline V gene are SGHRS and YFSETQ. Trimming took off 1 base at V and 2 bases at J, with 7 bases between the two ends. This chain's CDR3 is CASSLTRTYEQYF. CDR3 coding DNA: TGCGCCAGCAGCTTGACTAGGACCTACGAGCAGTACTTC.

This clonotype came up many times. The V call is TRBV29-1, the J call TRBJ2-1; 7 positions agree with TRBD2. With 6 bases clipped from V and 4 bases from J, the junction kept 21 bases outside the gene matches. The length of the CDR3 is 18 residues. Looked up from germline, CDR1 is SQVTM and CDR2 is ANQGSEA. This CDR3 reads CSVRALGLGGRAYNEQFF. In nucleotides, the CDR3 is TGCAGCGTGCGTGCCCTTGGACTCGGGGGGAGAGCATACAATGAGCAGTTCTTC.

This clonotype was seen more than once but under ten times. CDR3 sequence reads: CSVEVVLGGEQFF. CDR3 bases: TGCAGCGTTGAAGTTGTCCTGGGGGGTGAGCAGTTCTTC. This rearrangement joins TRBV29-1 to TRBJ2-1, with D possibly TRBD2 on 6 matching bases. In germline, CDR1 is SQVTM, CDR2 ANQGSEA. V was pared by 1 base and J by 9 bases, with 13 bases between. The CDR3 extends over 13 amino acids.

This clonotype was counted only a few times. This chain links TRBV5-1 with TRBJ2-3; possibly TRBD1 or TRBD2 for D (5 bases each). Trimming pared 4 bases from V and 7 bases from J, leaving 25 bases between. Germline V gene sequence: CDR1 SGHRS, CDR2 YFSETQ. CDR3 length: 17 amino acids. For the CDR3, the DNA is TGCGCCAGCAGCAATCCAGGGAGCGATGATCCACGGAATACGCAGTATTTT. Protein: CASSNPGSDDPRNTQYF.

This rearrangement joins TRBV27 to TRBJ2-1; D call uncertain. The germline gives CDR1 MNHEY, CDR2 SMNVEV (reference sequence). The CDR3 totals 13 residues. V lost 4 bases and J 10 bases, leaving 14 bases between the germline ends. CDR3 DNA: TGTGCCAGCAGTTCAACACTCGTTAGAGAGCAGTTCTTC. This sequence encodes CASSSTLVREQFF.

This clonotype came up many times. V usage is TRBV4-1 and J usage is TRBJ1-1, with 9 bases that match TRBD1. V dropped 4 bases and J dropped 5; count of bases not matched to a gene: 8. The CDR3 loop spans 15 amino acids. Germline values: CDR1 MGHRA, CDR2 YSYEKL. The CDR3 protein is CASSLIGQGLTEAFF. DNA for the CDR3: TGCGCCAGCAGCCTCATAGGACAGGGGTTGACTGAAGCTTTCTTT.

V gene TRBV7-9 combines with J gene TRBJ2-6, with D perhaps TRBD1 (6 bases). The V gene's germline CDR1 is SEHNR and CDR2 FQNEAQ (reference sequence). The V end lost 4 bases, the J end lost 0 bases, and 13 bases lay between the germline ends. The CDR3 is 17 residues long. The CDR3 reads CASSSRTDTSGANVLTF. CDR3 bases: TGTGCCAGCAGCTCCCGGACAGACACCTCTGGGGCCAACGTCCTGACTTTC.

Notes on this clonotype: Being one base from a much bigger clone, this may be a read error. CDR3: CTSTPRGGADTQYF. Written as DNA, the CDR3 is TGTACCAGTACTCCCCGCGGAGGGGCAGATACGCAGTATTTT. The chain carries TRBV19 and TRBJ2-3; D possibly corresponds to TRBD2 (6 bases). The CDR3 consists of 14 residues. Germline CDR1 reads LNHDA; CDR2 reads SQIVND (reference sequence).

This clonotype was recorded a few times. The chain links TRBV19 to TRBJ1-1, with D unresolved. The CDR3 has 14 amino acids. CDR1 and CDR2 (germline): LNHDA, SQIVND (reference sequence). V was shortened by 3 bases and J by 1 base, with 9 bases between the two germline ends. The CDR3 DNA is TGTGCCAGTAGTATTTTTGGCCAGAACACTGAAGCTTTCTTT. This encodes CASSIFGQNTEAFF.